The 9 T cell receptor beta chains below come from one sample, sequenced in a study of Graves' ophthalmopathy and Graves' hyperthyroidism. Scientists amplified the TCR beta CDR3 regions from RNA transcripts. Second-round multiplex PCR came after first-round RT-PCR with HTBI primers. TCRdb independently ran MiXCR on the multiplex PCR reads; one entry per CDR3 protein. The table records some 400,000 distinct CDR3 sequences, around 19% of them present only once. The sequenced sample was peripheral blood. The origin of the receptors is a woman between 18 and 29 years old with Graves' ophthalmopathy.

This clonotype was recorded at least ten times. The genes are TRBV25-1 and TRBJ1-1; D remains unclear. The length of the CDR3 is 14 residues. V shed 5 bases and J shed 3 bases, with 13 bases lying between them. The germline gives CDR1 MGHDK, CDR2 SYGVNS. CDR3 in DNA: TGTGCCAGCAGTCGAATACTCGGTGACACTGAAGCTTTCTTT. It is translated as CASSRILGDTEAFF.

This clonotype was seen repeatedly, ten times or more. The V call is TRBV29-1, the J call TRBJ2-7, with D possibly being TRBD2 (5 bases). Germline V gives CDR1 SQVTM, CDR2 ANQGSEA. This CDR3 has 14 amino acids. Trimming removed 6 bases from V and 2 bases from J, with 17 bases in between. The CDR3: CSVAALSGTYEQYF. CDR3 in DNA: TGCAGCGTCGCTGCACTATCCGGGACCTACGAGCAGTACTTC.

This clonotype was counted at least ten times. V gene TRBV6-5 combines with J gene TRBJ2-2, with 9 bases lining up with TRBD1. The V gene's germline CDR1 is MNHEY and CDR2 SVGAGI. The CDR3 is 16 amino acids. V dropped 4 bases and J dropped 4; count of bases not matched to a gene: 7. The CDR3 loop reads CASSSVGQGSTGELFF. CDR3 DNA: TGTGCCAGCAGTTCCGTGGGACAGGGATCCACCGGGGAGCTGTTTTTT.

This clonotype came up many times. The chain links TRBV28 to TRBJ2-7; D might be TRBD2 (6 bases). CDR3 length: 15 residues. CDR1 is MDHEN, CDR2 SYDVKM, per germline. V lost 3 bases and J lost 6, with 18 bases in between. The CDR3 DNA reads as TGTGCCAGCAGTTTCTCCGGGGTCGGGGAGGTCGAGCAGTACTTC. It yields the protein CASSFSGVGEVEQYF.

This clonotype was counted at least ten times. The rearrangement uses TRBV10-3 and TRBJ2-7; D remains ambiguous. The germline CDR1 and CDR2 sequences are ENHRY and SYGVKD. The CDR3 loop spans 13 amino acids. Trimming removed 6 bases from V and 2 bases from J, with 11 bases in between. This CDR3 is CAISPADPYEQYF. DNA for the CDR3: TGTGCCATCAGCCCTGCGGACCCCTACGAGCAGTACTTC.

In this sample, this clonotype turned up a few times. The CDR3 is CASSPFPGLSGEQYF. CDR3 coding DNA: TGTGCCAGCAGTCCATTTCCTGGCCTGTCTGGTGAGCAGTACTTC. This chain joins TRBV6-1 and TRBJ2-7; D remains ambiguous. Germline V gene lookup returns CDR1 MNHNS and CDR2 SASEGT. V was clipped by 5 bases and J by 7 bases, with 21 bases between them. There are 15 residues in the CDR3.

Ten or more counts support this clonotype. The gene calls are TRBV11-2 and TRBJ2-5, with a possible D match to TRBD2 (6 bases). CDR3 length equals 18 residues. From germline, CDR1 is SGHAT and CDR2 FQNNGV. The V gene lost 4 bases and the J gene lost 7 bases, with 28 bases spanning the gap. As DNA, the CDR3 is TGTGCCAGCAGCTCTTCTAGCGCCCCCCTCACTCCTCGGGGGACCCAGTACTTC. Encoded protein: CASSSSSAPLTPRGTQYF. Variable domain in full (rest from reference TRBV11-2 and TRBJ2-5): EAGVAQSPRYKIIEKRQSVAFWCNPISGHATLYWYQQILGQGPKLLIQFQNNGVVDDSQLPKDRFSAERLKGVDSTLKIQPAKLEDSAVYLCASSSSSAPLTPRGTQYFGPGTRLLVL.

Ten or more counts support this clonotype. The chain uses TRBV19 and TRBJ2-5; D is undetermined. The germline CDR1 and CDR2 sequences are LNHDA and SQIVND (reference sequence). The CDR3 has 15 residues. Trimming shortened V by 4 bases and J by 3 bases, and 15 bases separated the two germline ends. The CDR3 bases are TGTGCCAGTAGTAGGCTAGACCGAGAGGAAGAGACCCAGTACTTC. It is translated as CASSRLDREEETQYF.

At least ten counts were recorded for this clonotype. V gene TRBV12-3 or TRBV12-4 combines with J gene TRBJ1-1; D unresolved. CDR3 size: 14 residues. Deletions cut 5 bases from V and 2 bases from J, with 12 bases between. This CDR3 is CASSPPSPNTEAFF. CDR3 DNA sequence: TGTGCCAGCAGTCCCCCATCACCTAACACTGAAGCTTTCTTT.